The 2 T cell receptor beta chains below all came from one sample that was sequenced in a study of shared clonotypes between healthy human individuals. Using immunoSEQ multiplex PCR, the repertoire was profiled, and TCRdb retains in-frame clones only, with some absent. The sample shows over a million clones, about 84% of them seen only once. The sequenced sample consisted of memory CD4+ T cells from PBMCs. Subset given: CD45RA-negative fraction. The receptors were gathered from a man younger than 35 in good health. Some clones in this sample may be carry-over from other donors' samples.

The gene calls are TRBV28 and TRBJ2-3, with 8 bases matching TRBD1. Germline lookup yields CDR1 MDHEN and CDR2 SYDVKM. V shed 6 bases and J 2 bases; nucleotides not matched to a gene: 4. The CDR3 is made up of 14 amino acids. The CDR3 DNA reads TGTGCCAGCAGGACAGGGGACCTCACAGATACGCAGTATTTT. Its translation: CASRTGDLTDTQYF. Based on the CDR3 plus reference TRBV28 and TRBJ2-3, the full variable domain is DVKVTQSSRYLVKRTGEKVFLECVQDMDHENMFWYRQDPGLGLRLIYFSYDVKMKEKGDIPEGYSVSREKKERFSLILESASTNQTSMYLCASRTGDLTDTQYFGPGTRLTVL.

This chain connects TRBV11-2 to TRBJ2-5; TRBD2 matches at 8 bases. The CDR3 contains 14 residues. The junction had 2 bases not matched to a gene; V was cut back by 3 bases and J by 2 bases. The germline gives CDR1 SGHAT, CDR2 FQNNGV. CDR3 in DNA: TGTGCCAGCAGCTTCACTAGCGGACAAGAGACCCAGTACTTC. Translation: CASSFTSGQETQYF.